Listed below are T cell receptor beta chains from one sample, sequenced in a study of shared clonotypes between healthy human individuals. Libraries were prepared by immunoSEQ multiplex PCR; TCRdb keeps only in-frame clonotypes and omits some of them. Seen here are around 1.1 million clones, around three quarters observed once, and the top ten hold 0.5% to 0.65%. The sample comprised memory CD4+ T cells from PBMCs. The receptors originated from a young man in good health. Some clones in this sample may be carry-over from other donors' samples. The CDR3 runs from the conserved cysteine through the conserved F or W. The order of the fields is V gene, J gene, D gene, clone size, CDR3 DNA, CDR3 protein. The D gene is left open where the match is weak. A clone size is listed for some rows: how often the clone was seen (once, few, many), or a class if it is expanded.

>TRBV10-2|TRBJ2-1|TRBD1|-
TGCGCCAGCCGCCGTGCCGGGACAGGGATCGTCAATGAGCAGTTCTTC
CASRRAGTGIVNEQFF
>TRBV19|TRBJ1-5|-|once
TGTGCCAGTACCCCATCGGGATCTCCCATACAGCCCCAGCATTTT
CASTPSGSPIQPQHF
>TRBV19|TRBJ2-5|-|-
TGTGCCAGTAGTCTGGCAGCCCGAGAGACCCAGTACTTC
CASSLAARETQYF
>TRBV28|TRBJ2-7|TRBD1|-
TGTGCCAGCAGTTCGCCGGGACAGGGTCACGAGCAGTACTTC
CASSSPGQGHEQYF
>TRBV20-1|TRBJ1-5|-|-
TGCAGTGCTGGGGCCGGCGGGCCCCAGCATTTT
CSAGAGGPQHF
>TRBV2|TRBJ1-2|-|-
TGTGCCAGCAGTCAACCCTCGGTAGGTTATGGCTACACCTTC
CASSQPSVGYGYTF
>TRBV2|TRBJ1-1|-|few
TGTGCCAGCAGTGCCGGAAAATTCAGGACTAACACTGAAGCTTTCTTT
CASSAGKFRTNTEAFF
>TRBV7-2|TRBJ1-5|-|-
TGTGCCAGCAGCTTAATGGGTTTGAGCAATCAGCCCCAGCATTTT
CASSLMGLSNQPQHF
>TRBV4-2|TRBJ2-3|-|-
TGTGCCAGCAGCCAAGTAGGGGCTAGCGTTAGCACAGATACGCAGTATTTT
CASSQVGASVSTDTQYF
>TRBV28|TRBJ2-3|-|-
TGTGCCAGCAGTTTGATTGGCACAGATACGCAGTATTTT
CASSLIGTDTQYF
>TRBV18|TRBJ1-2|-|-
TGTGCCAGCTCACCATCGCGACAGCGAGAAGGGAACTGGGTTCCTAACTATGGCTACACCTTC
CASSPSRQREGNWVPNYGYTF
>TRBV5-1|TRBJ2-2|-|-
TGCGCCAGCAGCTTGGGCAGGTCAAACACCGGGGAGCTGTTTTTT
CASSLGRSNTGELFF
>TRBV6-5|TRBJ1-4|TRBD1|-
TGTGCCAGCAGTTTCTCCTCGACAGGGGTTTATGAAAAACTGTTTTTT
CASSFSSTGVYEKLFF
>TRBV28|TRBJ2-3|TRBD2|-
TGTGCCAGCAGTTCCCCCCGACTAGCGGGAGGTGGATGGGAAACGCAGTATTTT
CASSSPRLAGGGWETQYF
>TRBV4-1|TRBJ2-3|-|few
TGCGCCAGCAGCCTCTCGGCGGCACGCACAGATACGCAGTATTTT
CASSLSAARTDTQYF
>TRBV6-5|TRBJ1-4|TRBD1|-
TGTGCCAGCAGTTACTCGATGACAGGGCCGGGTGAAAAACTGTTTTTT
CASSYSMTGPGEKLFF
>TRBV2|TRBJ2-2|-|-
TGTGCCAGCAGTGAAGCGCGTTCCAGCGGGGAGCTGTTTTTT
CASSEARSSGELFF
>TRBV4-1|TRBJ1-3|-|-
TGCGCCAGCAGCCAAGCAGATTCCAGAAACACCATATATTTT
CASSQADSRNTIYF
>TRBV4-3|TRBJ2-1|-|-
TGCGCCAGCAGCCTAGCGGCAACCTACAATGAGCAGTTCTTC
CASSLAATYNEQFF
>TRBV5-6|TRBJ1-2|-|-
TGTGCCAGCAGCCCCCGGTTGGGGTTCGATTACTATGGCTACACCTTC
CASSPRLGFDYYGYTF